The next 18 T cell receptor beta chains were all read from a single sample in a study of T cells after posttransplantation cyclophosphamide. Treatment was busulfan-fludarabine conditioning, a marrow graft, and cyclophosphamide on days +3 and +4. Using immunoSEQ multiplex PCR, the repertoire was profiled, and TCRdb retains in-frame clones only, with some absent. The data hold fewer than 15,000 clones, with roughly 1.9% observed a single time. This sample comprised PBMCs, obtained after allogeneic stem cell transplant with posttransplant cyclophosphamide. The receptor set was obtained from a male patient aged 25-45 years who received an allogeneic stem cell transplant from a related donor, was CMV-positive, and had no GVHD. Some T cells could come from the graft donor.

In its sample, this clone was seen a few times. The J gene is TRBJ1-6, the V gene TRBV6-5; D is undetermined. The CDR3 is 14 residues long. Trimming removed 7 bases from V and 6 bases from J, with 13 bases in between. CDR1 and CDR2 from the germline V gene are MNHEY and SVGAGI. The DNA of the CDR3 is TGTGCCAGCACACTCACGGGGATTAATTCACCCCTCCACTTT. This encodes CASTLTGINSPLHF.

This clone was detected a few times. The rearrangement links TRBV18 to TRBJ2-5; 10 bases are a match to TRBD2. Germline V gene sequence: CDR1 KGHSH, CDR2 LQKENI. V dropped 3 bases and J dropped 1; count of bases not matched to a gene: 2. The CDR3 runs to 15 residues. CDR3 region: CASSPRTSGQETQYF. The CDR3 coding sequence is TGTGCCAGCTCACCGAGGACTAGCGGCCAAGAGACCCAGTACTTC.

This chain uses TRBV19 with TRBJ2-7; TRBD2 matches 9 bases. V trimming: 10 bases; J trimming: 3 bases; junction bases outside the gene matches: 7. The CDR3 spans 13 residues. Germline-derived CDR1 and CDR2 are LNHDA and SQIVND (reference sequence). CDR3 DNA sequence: TGTGCCACCGCGACTAGCGGCGGCTACGAGCAGTACTTC. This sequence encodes CATATSGGYEQYF. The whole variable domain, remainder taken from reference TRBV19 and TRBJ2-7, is DGGITQSPKYLFRKEGQNVTLSCEQNLNHDAMYWYRQDPGQGLRLIYYSQIVNDFQKGDIAEGYSVSREKKESFPLTVTSAQKNPTAFYLCATATSGGYEQYFGPGTRLTVT.

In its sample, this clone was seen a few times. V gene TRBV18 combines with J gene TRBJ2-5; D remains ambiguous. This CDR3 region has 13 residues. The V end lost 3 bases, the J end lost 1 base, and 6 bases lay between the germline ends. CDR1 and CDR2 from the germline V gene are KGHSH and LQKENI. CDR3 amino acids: CASSPPGQETQYF. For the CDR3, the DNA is TGTGCCAGCTCACCGCCAGGCCAAGAGACCCAGTACTTC.

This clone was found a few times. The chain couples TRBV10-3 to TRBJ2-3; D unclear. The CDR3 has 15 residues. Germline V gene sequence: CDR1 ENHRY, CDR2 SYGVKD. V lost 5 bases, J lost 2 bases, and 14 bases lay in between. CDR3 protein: CAISSTSSHTDTQYF. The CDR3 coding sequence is TGTGCCATCAGTAGTACATCATCCCACACAGATACGCAGTATTTT.

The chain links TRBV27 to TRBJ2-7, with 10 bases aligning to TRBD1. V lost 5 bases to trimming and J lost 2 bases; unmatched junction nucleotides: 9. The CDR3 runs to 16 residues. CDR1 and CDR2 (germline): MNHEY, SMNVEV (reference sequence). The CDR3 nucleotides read TGTGCCAGCAGTCCTGCGGGGGACAGGGGTCCCTACGAGCAGTACTTC. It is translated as CASSPAGDRGPYEQYF.

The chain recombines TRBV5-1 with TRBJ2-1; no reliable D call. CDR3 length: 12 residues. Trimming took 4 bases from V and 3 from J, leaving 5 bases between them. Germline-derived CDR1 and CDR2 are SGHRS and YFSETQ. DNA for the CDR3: TGCGCCAGCAGCCGAGACTACAATGAGCAGTTCTTC. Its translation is CASSRDYNEQFF.

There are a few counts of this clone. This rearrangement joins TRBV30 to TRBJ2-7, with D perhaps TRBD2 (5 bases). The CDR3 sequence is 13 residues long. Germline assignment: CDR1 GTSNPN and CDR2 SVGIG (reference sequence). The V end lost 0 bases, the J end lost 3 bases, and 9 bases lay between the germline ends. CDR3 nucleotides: TGTGCCTGGAGTGTATCGGCGGGCTACGAGCAGTACTTC. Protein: CAWSVSAGYEQYF.

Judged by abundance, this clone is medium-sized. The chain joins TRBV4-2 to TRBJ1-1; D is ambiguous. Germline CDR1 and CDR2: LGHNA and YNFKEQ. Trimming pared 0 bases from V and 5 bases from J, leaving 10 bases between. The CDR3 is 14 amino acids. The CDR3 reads CASSQDELGTEAFF. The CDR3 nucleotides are TGTGCCAGCAGCCAAGATGAGCTAGGAACTGAAGCTTTCTTT.

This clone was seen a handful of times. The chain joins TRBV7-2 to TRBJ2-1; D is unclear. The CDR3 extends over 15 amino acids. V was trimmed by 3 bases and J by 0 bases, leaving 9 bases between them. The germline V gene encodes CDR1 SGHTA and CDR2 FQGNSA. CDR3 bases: TGTGCCAGCAGCTTGACCTGGGCCTCCTACAATGAGCAGTTCTTC. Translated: CASSLTWASYNEQFF.

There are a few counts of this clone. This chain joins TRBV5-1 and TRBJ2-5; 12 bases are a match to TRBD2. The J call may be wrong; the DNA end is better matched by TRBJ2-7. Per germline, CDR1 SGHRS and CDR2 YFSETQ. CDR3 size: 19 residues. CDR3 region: CASSLPGTVGLAGYYEQYF. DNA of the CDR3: TGCGCCAGCAGCCTCCCTGGGACGGTGGGACTAGCGGGTTACTACGAGCAGTACTTC.

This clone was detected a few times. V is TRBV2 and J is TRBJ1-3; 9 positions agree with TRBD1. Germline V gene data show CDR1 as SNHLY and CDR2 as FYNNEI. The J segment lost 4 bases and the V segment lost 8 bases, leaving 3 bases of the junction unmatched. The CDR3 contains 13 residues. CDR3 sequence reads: CASGTGTGNTIYF. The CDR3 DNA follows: TGTGCCAGCGGGACAGGGACAGGAAACACCATATATTTT.

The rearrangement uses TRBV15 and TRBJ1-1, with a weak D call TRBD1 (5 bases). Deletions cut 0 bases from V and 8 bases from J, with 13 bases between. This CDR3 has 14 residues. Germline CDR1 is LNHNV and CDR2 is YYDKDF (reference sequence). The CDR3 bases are TGTGCCACCAGCAGAGATGTGACAGCGGGCGAAGCTTTCTTT. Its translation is CATSRDVTAGEAFF.

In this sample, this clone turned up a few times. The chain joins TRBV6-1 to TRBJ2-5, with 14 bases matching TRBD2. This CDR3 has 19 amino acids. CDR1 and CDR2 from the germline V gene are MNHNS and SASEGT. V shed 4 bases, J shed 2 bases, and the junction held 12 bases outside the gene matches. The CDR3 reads CASSASKGLAGVWQETQYF. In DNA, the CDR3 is TGTGCCAGCAGTGCCAGTAAGGGACTAGCGGGAGTGTGGCAAGAGACCCAGTACTTC.

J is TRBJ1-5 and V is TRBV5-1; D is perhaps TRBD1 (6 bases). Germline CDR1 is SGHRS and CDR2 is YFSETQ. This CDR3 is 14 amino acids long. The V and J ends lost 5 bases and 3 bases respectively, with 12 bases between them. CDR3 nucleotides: TGCGCCAGCAGTCCCGGACAGAACAATCAGCCCCAGCATTTT. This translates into CASSPGQNNQPQHF.

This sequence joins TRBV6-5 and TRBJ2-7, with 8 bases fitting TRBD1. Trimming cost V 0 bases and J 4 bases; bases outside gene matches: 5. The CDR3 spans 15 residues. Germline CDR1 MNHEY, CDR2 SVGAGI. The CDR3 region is CASSYSAGGGYEQYF. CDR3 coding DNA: TGTGCCAGCAGTTACTCAGCAGGGGGCGGTTACGAGCAGTACTTC.

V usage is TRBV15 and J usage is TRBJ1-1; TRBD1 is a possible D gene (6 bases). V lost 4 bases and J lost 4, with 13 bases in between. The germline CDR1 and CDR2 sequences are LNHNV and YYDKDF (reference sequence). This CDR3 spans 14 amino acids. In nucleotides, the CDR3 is TGTGCCACCAGCAAAGGGGGGGGTCCCACTGAAGCTTTCTTT. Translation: CATSKGGGPTEAFF.

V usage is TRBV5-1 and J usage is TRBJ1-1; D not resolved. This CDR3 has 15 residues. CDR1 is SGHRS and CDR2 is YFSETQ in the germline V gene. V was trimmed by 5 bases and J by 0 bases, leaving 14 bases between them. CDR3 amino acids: CASSEFPGMNTEAFF. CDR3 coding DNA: TGCGCCAGCAGTGAATTTCCCGGGATGAACACTGAAGCTTTCTTT.